This T cell receptor beta chain was sequenced for a study of monozygotic twins with inflammatory bowel disease (dated by TCRdb to between 2019 and 2020). Turning to the overall study: The full study comprised some 30 monozygotic twin pairs: nine German pairs (four IBD-concordant, five IBD-discordant) and 19 IBD-discordant Danish pairs. The search for disease-associated traits relied mainly on comparing, within discordant pairs, IBD patients with their genetically identical healthy co-twins. Each individual had, on average, about 151 000 unique TCRalpha sequences and 181 000 unique TCRbeta sequences available for analysis.

As concerns this clonotype: The antigen this receptor binds is unknown.

What the study reported, not specific to this receptor: The results gave no support for a single strong signal or clonotype linked to IBD. Fewer clonotypes were shared with other individuals by IBD patients than by healthy twins, most markedly in patients showing signs of disease activity. Repertoire similarity did not differ between concordant and discordant twins, possibly due to limited statistical power. Differing immunosuppressive treatments among patients may have added background noise and inter-individual variability to the repertoires. Different T cell subtypes could not be distinguished in the analysis. IBD patients had lower TCRbeta repertoire diversity, measured by the inverse Simpson index, than their healthy co-twins.

From each donor, an approximately 2.4 ml peripheral blood sample was collected into PAXgene tubes and kept at -80 degrees C. Without T cell sorting, total RNA was isolated from whole blood using the PAXgene blood miRNA kit on an automated QIAcube. Deep TCRalpha and TCRbeta repertoire profiling with unique molecular barcoding was performed on peripheral blood of monozygotic twin pairs concordant or discordant for inflammatory bowel disease. For every twin pair, smoking habits were documented, and each individual was categorised as a current, former or never smoker. Libraries came from 5' RACE. For each TCR library, 3,500 to 4,000 ng of total RNA was used. cDNA was synthesized with SMARTScribe reverse transcriptase in eight separate reactions per sample. During cDNA synthesis, unique molecular identifiers containing a 6-nucleotide sample barcode were introduced by template switching. TCRalpha and TCRbeta cDNA was amplified by two nested PCRs of around 16 and 10 cycles, with bead purification after each PCR. Before amplification, the cDNA was treated with uracil DNA-glycosylase and purified using the QIAquick PCR purification kit. In the second PCR, Illumina TruSeq-compatible adapters and sample-specific barcodes were added. Library quality and concentration were assessed using TapeStation and Qubit, and about 5 ng of each library was pooled. Sequencing of the pooled libraries was done on an Illumina HiSeq2500 single-index Rapid Run using custom sequencing primers and 2 x 100 bp reads. Per the authors' processing: MiGEC version 1.2.6 was used for UMI-based consensus assembly, which corrected PCR and sequencing errors. V(D)J alignment, clonotype assembly and CDR3 extraction were performed with MiXCR version 2.1.1. To normalise gene usage, clonotype sharing and MAIT/NKT TCR abundance, the analysis used the top 1000, 10 000 and 20 000 clonotypes per sample. Diversity was computed as the inverse Simpson index with the vegan R package after downsampling to 27 000 UMIs. Paired Mann-Whitney U tests on discordant twin pairs were used, with Benjamini-Hochberg multiple-testing correction. Reads reprocessed by TCRdb are summarized as one entry per CDR3 protein sequence, and DNA is absent. The V and J calls and clone size are TCRdb's, not the authors'. This specimen's table enumerates approximately 330,000 distinct CDR3 sequences. The top ten constitute 2% to 2.5% of the sample.

CDR1 and CDR2, per the germline V gene, are SGHDN and FVKESK. From cysteine to phenylalanine, the CDR3 is 16 amino acids long. Only the protein is on record. Recombination joined TRBV14 with TRBJ2-5; absent DNA, TCRdb's TRBD2 call cannot be checked. What was sequenced was blood. The receptor was isolated from a human donor with ulcerative colitis or Crohn's disease, or a healthy co-twin of an affected twin (not recorded which). The CDR3 amino acid sequence is: CASSQTALQPQETQYF.